Listed below are T cell receptor beta chains from one sample, sequenced in a study of response to subunit inactivated influenza vaccine. Via MiXCR, TCRdb re-called the RT-PCR reads, giving one row per CDR3 protein. The sample yields just under 550,000 distinct CDR3 sequences, under 30% seen once. The sample was also reused in another study, on T cells expressing NK-cell markers.

Sequenced material: CD4+ T cells sorted from PBMCs, taken roughly 12 days after vaccination. These receptors originate from a man aged 50-59 years who received an inactivated influenza vaccine. Each CDR3 is given with its conserved first and last residue.

TRBV14	TRBJ2-3	CASSQAGGTQYF
TRBV9	TRBJ1-1	CASTTGPGAEAFF
TRBV4-2	TRBJ1-2	CASSPWTAQSNYGYTF
TRBV11-2	TRBJ2-5	CASRKLRDRVETQYF
TRBV12-3/TRBV12-4	TRBJ1-5	CASSYRQGERRQAQHF
TRBV7-9	TRBJ1-1	CASSFEQGTEAFF
TRBV6-1	TRBJ2-7	CASSGTGAEQYF
TRBV10-3	TRBJ2-2	CAISEAGTVNTGELFF
TRBV12-3/TRBV12-4	TRBJ2-5	CASRPTGGETQYF
TRBV7-9	TRBJ2-3	CVSHGVTDTQYF
TRBV15	TRBJ1-2	CATGGEFNYGYTF
TRBV28	TRBJ2-4	CASSSRSRGIIQYF
TRBV20-1	TRBJ2-5	CSARVTGSRETQYF
TRBV4-3	TRBJ2-7	CASSQGYGGSYEQYF
TRBV7-9	TRBJ1-1	CAGSWVNTEAFF
TRBV29-1	TRBJ2-7	CSVDQGTYEQYF
TRBV29-1	TRBJ2-3	CSVEDPAAGGVDTQYF
TRBV4-3	TRBJ2-1	CASSSTSVNEQFF
TRBV12-5	TRBJ2-7	CASGLEAGPAYEQYF
TRBV20-1	TRBJ1-1	CSASLLGNTEAFF
TRBV5-1	TRBJ1-1	CASSSQGSHANGEAFF
TRBV12-3/TRBV12-4	TRBJ1-5	CASSYARTGGGQPQHF
TRBV6-2/TRBV6-3	TRBJ2-3	CASSYEGSVGDTQYF
TRBV12-3/TRBV12-4	TRBJ1-2	CASSPRGQGLYGYTF